These 14 T cell receptor beta chains were sequenced from one sample in a study of cytomegalovirus exposure and HLA in healthy donors. The PCR had 60 Vbeta and 13 Jbeta primers. Here immunoSEQ multiplex PCR was the method, and the copy in TCRdb shows in-frame clones only, minus some. Here the sample spans approximately 110,000 clones, 70% being singletons. Sequences were obtained from PBMCs. Source of these receptors: a middle-aged man in good health and CMV-seropositive.

As DNA, the CDR3 is TGTGCCAGCAGCCCGACTAGCGGGAGGACGGGCTCCTACGAGCAGTACTTC. It is translated as CASSPTSGRTGSYEQYF. The chain recombines TRBV5-4 with TRBJ2-7, with 13 bases lining up with TRBD2. V dropped 4 bases and J dropped 0; count of bases not matched to a gene: 7. The germline V gene encodes CDR1 SGHNT and CDR2 YYREEE (reference sequence). CDR3 length: 17 residues.

The CDR3 coding sequence is TGTGCCACAGCAAGACTGAACTCTGGAAACACCATATATTTT. Protein product: CATARLNSGNTIYF. The J gene is TRBJ1-3, the V gene TRBV11-2; D not certain. With 10 bases removed from V and 0 bases from J, the gap between germline ends came to 13 bases. Germline CDR1 reads SGHAT; CDR2 reads FQNNGV. The CDR3 has 14 residues.

This clone appeared a few times. The V call is TRBV30, the J call TRBJ2-5; TRBD2 agrees at 8 bases. The CDR3 totals 15 residues. The germline V gene has CDR1 GTSNPN and CDR2 SVGIG (reference sequence). V was pared by 4 bases and J by 1 base, with 8 bases of the junction left unmatched. The CDR3 DNA sequence: TGTGCCTGGAATCGTCTAGCGGGCTCCCAAGAGACCCAGTACTTC. It yields the protein CAWNRLAGSQETQYF.

The J gene is TRBJ2-5, the V gene TRBV9, with 9 bases identical to TRBD1. Germline V gives CDR1 SGDLS, CDR2 YYNGEE. This CDR3 contains 15 residues. Germline trimming cut 3 bases from V and 5 bases from J; bases unmatched to any gene: 8. DNA of the CDR3: TGTGCCAGCAGCGGAGCACGGACAGGGGTGGAGACCCAGTACTTC. Amino acid sequence: CASSGARTGVETQYF.

The rearrangement uses TRBV4-1 and TRBJ2-7, with 11 bases aligning to TRBD2. With 4 bases clipped from V and 3 bases from J, the junction kept 5 bases outside the gene matches. Germline V gene data show CDR1 as MGHRA and CDR2 as YSYEKL. This CDR3 region has 15 residues. CDR3 region: CASSPTGTSGYEQYF. The CDR3 nucleotides are TGCGCCAGCAGCCCAACAGGGACTAGCGGCTACGAGCAGTACTTC.

The chain joins TRBV5-1 to TRBJ2-5; a possible D gene is TRBD2 (6 bases). V lost 0 bases to trimming and J lost 7 bases, with 16 bases between them. Germline V gives CDR1 SGHRS, CDR2 YFSETQ. This CDR3 comprises 15 residues. The CDR3 coding sequence is TGCGCCAGCAGCTTGGCCGGGGGTGGAACCGGGACCCAGTACTTC. Translating it yields CASSLAGGGTGTQYF.

This rearrangement joins TRBV9 to TRBJ2-3; 8 bases align to TRBD2. The germline V gene has CDR1 SGDLS and CDR2 YYNGEE. After removal of 3 bases from V and 1 base from J, the junction contained 7 bases not matched to a gene. The CDR3 runs 16 residues. CDR3 DNA: TGTGCCAGCAGCGGACCTCGGGAGGGCCGCACAGATACGCAGTATTTT. It yields the protein CASSGPREGRTDTQYF.

The table lists this clone with a few counts. The chain has TRBV19 and TRBJ1-3; unclear D gene. The CDR3 covers 14 residues. Germline CDR1 is LNHDA and CDR2 is SQIVND (reference sequence). V was pared by 3 bases and J by 4 bases, with 10 bases between. In DNA form, the CDR3 reads TGTGCCAGTAGTATCGGCGGAATCGGAAACACCATATATTTT. This gives the protein CASSIGGIGNTIYF.

This rearrangement joins TRBV5-1 to TRBJ1-2, with 9 positions matching TRBD1. The CDR3 runs 14 residues. Per the germline V gene, CDR1 is SGHRS and CDR2 is YFSETQ. Trimming at V came to 4 bases and at J to 8 bases, leaving 9 bases not matched to a gene. The CDR3 coding sequence is TGCGCCAGCAGCCCGGGACAGGGAACGGGGGGCTACACCTTC. Its translation is CASSPGQGTGGYTF.

In its sample, this clone was seen a few times. The gene calls are TRBV19 and TRBJ2-1; tentatively, D is TRBD1 (7 bases). Trimming stripped 7 bases from V and 6 bases from J, with 16 bases between. Germline V gene data show CDR1 as LNHDA and CDR2 as SQIVND (reference sequence). The CDR3 runs to 14 residues. DNA of the CDR3: TGTGCCAGTAAAGTCGATCAGGGGGGCAATGAGCAGTTCTTC. Amino acids: CASKVDQGGNEQFF.

The chain uses TRBV7-2 and TRBJ2-7; the D gene is possibly TRBD1 (6 bases). V was pared by 5 bases and J by 1 base, with 12 bases between. This CDR3 is 14 amino acids long. Germline values: CDR1 SGHTA, CDR2 FQGNSA. CDR3 in DNA: TGTGCCAGCAGCGCCGCACAGGGTTCCTACGAGCAGTACTTC. The encoded protein is CASSAAQGSYEQYF.

The table lists this clone with a count of one. The rearrangement joins TRBV5-1 to TRBJ1-1, with D maybe TRBD1 (6 bases). Trimming took off 4 bases at V and 1 base at J, with 11 bases between the two ends. The CDR3 extends over 14 amino acids. Germline V gives CDR1 SGHRS, CDR2 YFSETQ. In DNA, the CDR3 is TGCGCCAGCAGCCCGATACAGGGGAACACTGAAGCTTTCTTT. Its translation: CASSPIQGNTEAFF.

The V gene is TRBV6-5, the J gene TRBJ1-5; possible D gene TRBD1, 5 bases. The germline V gene encodes CDR1 MNHEY and CDR2 SVGAGI. CDR3 size: 15 residues. V gave up 3 bases and J gave up 7 bases, with 16 bases separating them. The CDR3 nucleotides read TGTGCCAGCAGTTATGGTCGGGGGTTTCGGCAGCCCCAGCATTTT. Translating gives CASSYGRGFRQPQHF.

The chain has TRBV7-8 and TRBJ2-7; unclear D gene. From germline, CDR1 is SGHVS and CDR2 FQNEAQ. The V end lost 3 bases, the J end lost 4 bases, and 7 bases lay between the germline ends. This CDR3 has 12 residues. The CDR3 loop reads CASSFLRYEQYF. The CDR3 DNA is TGTGCCAGCAGCTTTCTCCGGTACGAGCAGTACTTC.